This entry lists 24 T cell receptor beta chains sequenced from one sample in a study of T cell responses to AZD1222 COVID-19 vaccine. TCRdb's copy holds only in-frame clones and misses some; the assay was immunoSEQ multiplex PCR. Of some 150,000 clones detected, approximately 83% appear once; the ten largest clones hold more than 7%. Material: peripheral blood, obtained on day 0 of AZD1222 vaccination. These receptors came from an adult in good health.

V is TRBV5-1 and J is TRBJ1-1; no clear D. This CDR3 spans 14 amino acids. V lost 4 bases and J 1 base, leaving 11 bases between the germline ends. Germline V lookup: CDR1 SGHRS, CDR2 YFSETQ. The CDR3 DNA follows: TGCGCCAGCAGCGTAACAGCGGCGAACACTGAAGCTTTCTTT. As protein: CASSVTAANTEAFF.

This chain joins TRBV19 and TRBJ2-1; a weak D match, TRBD2 (6 bases). This CDR3 contains 21 residues. V lost 1 base, J lost 0 bases, and 25 bases lay in between. Germline values: CDR1 LNHDA, CDR2 SQIVND (reference sequence). CDR3 protein: CASSIVGVTSGLLSSYNEQFF. The DNA of the CDR3 is TGTGCCAGTAGTATAGTGGGGGTGACTAGTGGTTTACTAAGCTCCTACAATGAGCAGTTCTTC.

This clone was seen just once. This rearrangement joins TRBV18 to TRBJ1-1; no firm D call. The V gene's germline CDR1 is KGHSH and CDR2 LQKENI. The CDR3 contains 12 residues. Trimming stripped 5 bases from V and 1 base from J, with 5 bases between. CDR3 sequence reads: CASSVQNTEAFF. The CDR3 nucleotides read TGTGCCAGCTCAGTGCAGAACACTGAAGCTTTCTTT.

The CDR3 here is CASSSSSTSGRASGANVLTF. Here the CDR3 DNA reads TGCGCCAGCAGCTCCTCCTCAACTAGCGGGAGGGCCTCTGGGGCCAACGTCCTGACTTTC. The genes are TRBV5-1 and TRBJ2-6; 13 bases are shared with TRBD2. The V segment lost 3 bases and the J segment 0 bases; nucleotides outside the gene matches: 9. The CDR3 runs to 20 residues. The germline CDR1 and CDR2 sequences are SGHRS and YFSETQ.

V is TRBV27 and J is TRBJ2-7; D uncertain. Trimming stripped 6 bases from V and 5 bases from J, with 14 bases between. Germline CDR1 and CDR2: MNHEY and SMNVEV (reference sequence). This CDR3 has 13 amino acids. The CDR3 DNA is TGTGCCAGCAGGCTTAGGCCAAAGAACGAGCAGTACTTC. It encodes CASRLRPKNEQYF.

V is TRBV6-5 and J is TRBJ2-1, with a weak D call TRBD2 (5 bases). In germline, CDR1 is MNHEY, CDR2 SVGAGI. Trimming stripped 2 bases from V and 9 bases from J, with 5 bases between. This CDR3 is built from 11 residues. CDR3 amino acids: CASSYRGEQFF. The DNA of the CDR3 is TGTGCCAGCAGTTACCGGGGTGAGCAGTTCTTC.

V usage is TRBV9 and J usage is TRBJ2-2; 11 bases match TRBD1. CDR1 and CDR2 (germline): SGDLS, YYNGEE. V gave up 3 bases and J gave up 6 bases; unmatched junction bases: 7. The CDR3 has 16 amino acids. DNA for the CDR3: TGTGCCAGCAGCGCCCGGACAGGGGGCGGGTCCGGGGAGCTGTTTTTT. Residues: CASSARTGGGSGELFF.

The gene calls are TRBV29-1 and TRBJ1-1, with D uncertain. V lost 1 base, J lost 0 bases, and 6 bases lay in between. CDR1 is SQVTM, CDR2 ANQGSEA, per germline. The length of the CDR3 is 13 residues. CDR3: CSVEGRLNTEAFF. CDR3 DNA sequence: TGCAGCGTTGAAGGCAGATTGAACACTGAAGCTTTCTTT. The full variable domain, with the rest looked up from reference TRBV29-1 and TRBJ1-1, is SAVISQKPSRDICQRGTSLTIQCQVDSQVTMMFWYRQQPGQSLTLIATANQGSEATYESGFVIDKFPISRPNLTFSTLTVSNMSPEDSSIYLCSVEGRLNTEAFFGQGTRLTVV.

The gene calls are TRBV14 and TRBJ2-1; D remains unclear. Looked up from germline, CDR1 is SGHDN and CDR2 is FVKESK. CDR3 size: 15 residues. V lost 2 bases to trimming and J lost 3 bases, with 11 bases between them. As DNA, the CDR3 is TGTGCCAGCAGCCAAAAGCCGGGTTTCTACAATGAGCAGTTCTTC. This codes for CASSQKPGFYNEQFF. Full variable domain (missing parts from reference TRBV14 and TRBJ2-1): EAGVTQFPSHSVIEKGQTVTLRCDPISGHDNLYWYRRVMGKEIKFLLHFVKESKQDESGMPNNRFLAERTGGTYSTLKVQPAELEDSGVYFCASSQKPGFYNEQFFGPGTRLTVL.

J is TRBJ1-2 and V is TRBV6-5; D may be TRBD1 (5 bases). The CDR3 contains 13 residues. V lost 5 bases to trimming and J lost 7 bases, with 14 bases between them. The germline CDR1 and CDR2 sequences are MNHEY and SVGAGI. The chain's CDR3 is CASSLRVSGGYTF. CDR3 nucleotides: TGTGCCAGCAGTCTCAGGGTCTCTGGTGGCTACACCTTC.

This clone has more than one count but fewer than ten. The J gene is TRBJ2-5, the V gene TRBV5-6, with D possibly matching TRBD1 (8 bases). Germline CDR1 reads SGHDT; CDR2 reads YYEEEE. V gave up 3 bases and J gave up 1 base, with 19 bases separating them. The CDR3 extends over 17 amino acids. The CDR3 DNA reads as TGTGCCAGCAGCTCCGACAGGGGAGGGGTTACCCAAGAGACCCAGTACTTC. This encodes CASSSDRGGVTQETQYF.

The chain combines TRBV27 with TRBJ2-3; maybe TRBD1 (6 bases). This CDR3 comprises 15 residues. V was cut by 5 bases and J by 6 bases, with 18 bases left in between. The germline CDR1 and CDR2 sequences are MNHEY and SMNVEV (reference sequence). CDR3 coding DNA: TGTGCCAGCAGTCCAGGGGCCGCTCTCACCGATACGCAGTATTTT. Its protein is CASSPGAALTDTQYF.

Turning to this clone: This sample also contains other DNA sequences that code for the same CDR3. The chain carries TRBV10-2 and TRBJ2-1, with 10 bases aligning to TRBD2. The germline CDR1 and CDR2 sequences are WSHSY and SAAADI. The CDR3 extends over 14 amino acids. V dropped 2 bases and J dropped 5; count of bases not matched to a gene: 0. This chain's CDR3 is CASSELAGDNEQFF. The CDR3 DNA follows: TGCGCCAGCAGTGAGCTAGCGGGAGACAATGAGCAGTTCTTC.

The CDR3: CASSKRTGADYGYTF. The CDR3 DNA reads as TGTGCCAGCAGCAAACGGACAGGGGCGGACTATGGCTACACCTTC. The chain joins TRBV6-4 to TRBJ1-2; 9 positions agree with TRBD1. V gave up 6 bases and J gave up 3 bases; unmatched junction bases: 8. This CDR3 is 15 amino acids long. From germline, CDR1 is MRHNA and CDR2 SNTAGT.

The chain has TRBV6-2 or TRBV6-3 and TRBJ2-2, with 9 bases matching TRBD1. Germline assignment: CDR1 MNHEY and CDR2 SVGEGT. CDR3 length equals 17 residues. The V gene end was trimmed by 5 bases and the J gene end by 5 bases; junction bases not matched to a gene: 12. The CDR3 bases are TGTGCCAGCAGTCACAATTTCGGGACAGGGAGTACCGGGGAGCTGTTTTTT. It specifies CASSHNFGTGSTGELFF.

The chain couples TRBV5-1 to TRBJ2-3; D not certain. This CDR3 region has 16 residues. V gave up 2 bases and J gave up 4 bases, with 17 bases separating them. Germline CDR1 reads SGHRS; CDR2 reads YFSETQ. The DNA of the CDR3 is TGCGCCAGCAGCTTCCTAGGATCTTCTGGGTCAGATACGCAGTATTTT. Amino acids: CASSFLGSSGSDTQYF.

The chain employs TRBV6-5 and TRBJ2-7, with a tentative D call TRBD1 (5 bases). This CDR3 contains 12 residues. Germline CDR1 MNHEY, CDR2 SVGAGI. V was cut by 6 bases and J by 3 bases, with 9 bases left in between. In DNA, the CDR3 is TGTGCCAGCAGGATGACAGACTACGAGCAGTACTTC. This gives the protein CASRMTDYEQYF.

This clone has just one count. The V and J genes are TRBV6-6 and TRBJ1-5; 7 nucleotides line up with TRBD1. Germline trimming cut 5 bases from V and 5 bases from J; bases unmatched to any gene: 6. The germline gives CDR1 MNHNY, CDR2 SVGAGI (reference sequence). The CDR3 covers 14 residues. CDR3 region: CASSIQGTDQPQHF. The DNA for the CDR3 is TGTGCCAGCAGTATACAGGGGACAGATCAGCCCCAGCATTTT.

The V call is TRBV5-6, the J call TRBJ2-1, with D possibly TRBD2 on 5 matching bases. The ends were cut back, 2 bases at V and 6 bases at J, with 15 bases in the middle. From germline, CDR1 is SGHDT and CDR2 YYEEEE. This CDR3 contains 15 residues. The CDR3 nucleotides read TGTGCCAGCAGCTTCGGACTCGTGCCAGCCAATGAGCAGTTCTTC. Encoded protein: CASSFGLVPANEQFF.

J is TRBJ2-7 and V is TRBV15, with 8 nucleotides matching TRBD1. The CDR3 sequence is 15 residues long. J lost 2 bases, V lost 5 bases, and 8 bases had no gene match. Per germline, CDR1 LNHNV and CDR2 YYDKDF (reference sequence). The CDR3 loop reads CATSLRQGSAYEQYF. The CDR3 nucleotides read TGTGCCACCAGCCTCCGACAGGGGTCGGCCTACGAGCAGTACTTC.

V usage is TRBV5-3 and J usage is TRBJ1-5; D is undetermined. TRBV5-3 is treated as an ORF (open reading frame) with a function not yet certain. The CDR3 sequence is 15 residues long. The V and J ends lost 3 bases and 6 bases respectively, with 16 bases between them. The CDR3 nucleotides are TGTGCCAGAAGCTCCACAATCCTGAACGGTCAGCCCCAGCATTTT. Its translation is CARSSTILNGQPQHF.

The chain couples TRBV5-1 to TRBJ2-5; 7 nucleotides agree with TRBD2. CDR1 SGHRS and CDR2 YFSETQ come from the germline V gene. The CDR3 is made up of 16 amino acids. After removal of 0 bases from V and 4 bases from J, the junction contained 9 bases not matched to a gene. As DNA, the CDR3 is TGCGCCAGCAGCTTGGGTGATAGCGGGCTCAGAGAGACCCAGTACTTC. Protein sequence: CASSLGDSGLRETQYF.

This clone was detected only a few times. The chain is built from TRBV18 and TRBJ1-4; D possibly corresponds to TRBD1 (5 bases). The CDR3 length is 13 residues. The V end lost 7 bases, the J end lost 8 bases, and 14 bases lay between the germline ends. From germline, CDR1 is KGHSH and CDR2 LQKENI. The CDR3 loop reads CASCGVRAEKLFF. CDR3 bases: TGTGCCAGCTGTGGGGTCAGGGCGGAAAAACTGTTTTTT.

Written as DNA, the CDR3 is TGTGCCAGCAGCTTAGTAGTAGCTGAAGCTTTCTTT. This translates into CASSLVVAEAFF. V usage is TRBV11-2 and J usage is TRBJ1-1; D unclear. Germline V gene lookup returns CDR1 SGHAT and CDR2 FQNNGV. CDR3 length equals 12 residues. V was shortened by 1 base and J by 6 bases, with 6 bases between the two germline ends.